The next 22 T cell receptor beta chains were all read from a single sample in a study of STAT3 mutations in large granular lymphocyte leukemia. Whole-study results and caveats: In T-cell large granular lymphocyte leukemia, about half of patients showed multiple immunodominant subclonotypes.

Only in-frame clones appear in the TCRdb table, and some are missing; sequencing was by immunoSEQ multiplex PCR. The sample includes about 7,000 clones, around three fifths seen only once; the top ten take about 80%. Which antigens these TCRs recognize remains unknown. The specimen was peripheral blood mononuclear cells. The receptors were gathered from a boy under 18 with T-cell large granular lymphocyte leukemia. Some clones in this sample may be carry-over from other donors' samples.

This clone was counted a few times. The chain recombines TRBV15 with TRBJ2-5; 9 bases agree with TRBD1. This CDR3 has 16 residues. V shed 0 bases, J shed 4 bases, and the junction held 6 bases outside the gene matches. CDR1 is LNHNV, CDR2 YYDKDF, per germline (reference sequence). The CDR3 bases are TGTGCCACCAGCAGAGATTATGGGACAGGGACAGAGACCCAGTACTTC. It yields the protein CATSRDYGTGTETQYF.

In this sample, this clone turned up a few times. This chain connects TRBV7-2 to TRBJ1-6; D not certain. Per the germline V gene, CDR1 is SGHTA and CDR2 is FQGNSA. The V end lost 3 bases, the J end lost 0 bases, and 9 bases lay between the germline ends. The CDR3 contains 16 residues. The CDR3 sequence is CASSFKGGSYNSPLHF. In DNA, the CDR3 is TGTGCCAGCAGCTTCAAGGGAGGCTCCTATAATTCACCCCTCCACTTT. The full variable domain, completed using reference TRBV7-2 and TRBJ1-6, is GAGVSQSPSNKVTEKGKDVELRCDPISGHTALYWYRQSLGQGLEFLIYFQGNSAPDKSGLPSDRFSAERTGGSVSTLTIQRTQQEDSAVYLCASSFKGGSYNSPLHFGNGTRLTVT.

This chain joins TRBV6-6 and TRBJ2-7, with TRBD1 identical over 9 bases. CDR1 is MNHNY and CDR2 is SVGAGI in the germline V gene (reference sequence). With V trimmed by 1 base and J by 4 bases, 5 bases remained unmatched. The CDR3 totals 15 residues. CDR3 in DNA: TGTGCCAGCAGTTACTTGGACAGGGGACTTTACGAGCAGTACTTC. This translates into CASSYLDRGLYEQYF.

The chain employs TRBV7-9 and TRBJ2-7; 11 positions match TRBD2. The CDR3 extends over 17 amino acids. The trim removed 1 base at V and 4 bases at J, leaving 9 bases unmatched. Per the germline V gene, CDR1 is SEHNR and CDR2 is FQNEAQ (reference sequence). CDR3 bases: TGTGCCAGCAGCTTAGGGTTAGCGGGAGGGCCTGGTTACGAGCAGTACTTC. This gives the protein CASSLGLAGGPGYEQYF.

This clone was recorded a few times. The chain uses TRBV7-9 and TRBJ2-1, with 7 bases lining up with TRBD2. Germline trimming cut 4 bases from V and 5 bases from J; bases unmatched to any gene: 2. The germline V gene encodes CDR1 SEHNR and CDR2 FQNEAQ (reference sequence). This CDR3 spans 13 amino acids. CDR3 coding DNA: TGTGCCAGCAGCTACGGGGGGAACAATGAGCAGTTCTTC. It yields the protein CASSYGGNNEQFF.

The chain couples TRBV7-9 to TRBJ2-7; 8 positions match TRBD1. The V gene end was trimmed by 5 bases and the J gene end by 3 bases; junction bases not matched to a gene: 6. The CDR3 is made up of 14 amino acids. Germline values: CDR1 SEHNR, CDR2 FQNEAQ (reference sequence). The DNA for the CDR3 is TGTGCCAGCAGCCCTAGACAGGGGATCTACGAGCAGTACTTC. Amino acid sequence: CASSPRQGIYEQYF.

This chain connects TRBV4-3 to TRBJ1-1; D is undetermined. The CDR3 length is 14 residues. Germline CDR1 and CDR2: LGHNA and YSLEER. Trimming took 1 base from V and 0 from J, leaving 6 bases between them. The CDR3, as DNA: TGCGCCAGCAGCCAAGGACAAGTGAACACTGAAGCTTTCTTT. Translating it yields CASSQGQVNTEAFF.

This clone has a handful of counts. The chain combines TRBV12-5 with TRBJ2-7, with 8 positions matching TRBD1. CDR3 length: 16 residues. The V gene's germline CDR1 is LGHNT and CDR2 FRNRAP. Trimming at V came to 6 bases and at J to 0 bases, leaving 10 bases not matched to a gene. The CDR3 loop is CASGTGQGRSSYEQYF. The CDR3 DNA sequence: TGTGCTAGTGGCACTGGACAGGGTCGAAGCTCCTACGAGCAGTACTTC.

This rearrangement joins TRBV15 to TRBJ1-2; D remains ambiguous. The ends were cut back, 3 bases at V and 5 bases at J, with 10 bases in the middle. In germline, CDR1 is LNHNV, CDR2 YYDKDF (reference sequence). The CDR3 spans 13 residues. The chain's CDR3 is CATSRSVGYGYTF. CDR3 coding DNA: TGTGCCACCAGCAGGTCCGTAGGGTATGGCTACACCTTC.

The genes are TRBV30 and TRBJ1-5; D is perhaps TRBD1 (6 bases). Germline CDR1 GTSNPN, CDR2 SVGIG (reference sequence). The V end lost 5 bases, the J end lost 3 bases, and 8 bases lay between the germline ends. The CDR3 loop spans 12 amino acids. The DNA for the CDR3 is TGTGCCTGGGGACAGTACAATCAGCCCCAGCATTTT. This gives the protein CAWGQYNQPQHF.

The CDR3 bases are TGTGCCTGGAGCTCCGGGACTAGTGTGGCTGAGCAGTTCTTC. This gives the protein CAWSSGTSVAEQFF. This chain connects TRBV30 to TRBJ2-1, with TRBD2 matching 8 bases. The V gene's germline CDR1 is GTSNPN and CDR2 SVGIG (reference sequence). The CDR3 sequence is 14 residues long. V lost 3 bases, J lost 9 bases, and 10 bases stayed unmatched.

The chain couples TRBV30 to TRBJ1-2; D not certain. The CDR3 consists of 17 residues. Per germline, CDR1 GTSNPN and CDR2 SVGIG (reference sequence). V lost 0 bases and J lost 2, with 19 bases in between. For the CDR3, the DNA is TGTGCCTGGAGTGTACGCTTAAGATGGTCGGTCAACTATGGCTACACCTTC. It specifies CAWSVRLRWSVNYGYTF. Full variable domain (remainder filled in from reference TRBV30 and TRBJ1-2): SQTIHQWPATLVQPVGSPLSLECTVEGTSNPNLYWYRQAAGRGLQLLFYSVGIGQISSEVPQNLSASRPQDRQFILSSKKLLLSDSGFYLCAWSVRLRWSVNYGYTFGSGTRLTVV.

The CDR3 loop is CASSPVTDEQYF. CDR3 coding DNA: TGTGCCAGCTCACCAGTGACAGACGAGCAGTACTTC. The chain employs TRBV18 and TRBJ2-7, with a tentative D call TRBD1 (5 bases). Germline CDR1 KGHSH, CDR2 LQKENI. Deletions cut 2 bases from V and 5 bases from J, with 7 bases between. This CDR3 region has 12 residues.

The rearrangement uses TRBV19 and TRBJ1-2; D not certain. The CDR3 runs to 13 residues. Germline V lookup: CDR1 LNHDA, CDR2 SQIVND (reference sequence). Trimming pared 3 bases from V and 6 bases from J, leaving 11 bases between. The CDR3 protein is CASSIGRFNGYTF. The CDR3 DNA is TGTGCCAGTAGTATCGGGCGATTCAATGGCTACACCTTC.

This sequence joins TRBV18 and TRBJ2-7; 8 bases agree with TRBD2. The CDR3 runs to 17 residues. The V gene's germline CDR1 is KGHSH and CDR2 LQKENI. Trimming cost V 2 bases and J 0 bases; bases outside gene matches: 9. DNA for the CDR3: TGTGCCAGCTCACCAACGGCTAGCGGGCTTAGCTCCTACGAGCAGTACTTC. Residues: CASSPTASGLSSYEQYF.

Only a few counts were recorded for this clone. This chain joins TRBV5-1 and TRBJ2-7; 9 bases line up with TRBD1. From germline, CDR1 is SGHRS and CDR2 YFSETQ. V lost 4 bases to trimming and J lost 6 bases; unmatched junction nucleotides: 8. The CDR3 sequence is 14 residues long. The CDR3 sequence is CASSPGTGFSEQYF. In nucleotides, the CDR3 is TGCGCCAGCAGCCCCGGGACAGGGTTCTCCGAGCAGTACTTC.

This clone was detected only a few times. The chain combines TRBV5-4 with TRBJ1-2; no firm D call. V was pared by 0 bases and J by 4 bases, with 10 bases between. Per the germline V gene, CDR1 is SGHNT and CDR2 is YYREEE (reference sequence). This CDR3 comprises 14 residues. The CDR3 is CASSLGDAIYGYTF. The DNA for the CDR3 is TGTGCCAGCAGCTTGGGGGATGCAATCTATGGCTACACCTTC.

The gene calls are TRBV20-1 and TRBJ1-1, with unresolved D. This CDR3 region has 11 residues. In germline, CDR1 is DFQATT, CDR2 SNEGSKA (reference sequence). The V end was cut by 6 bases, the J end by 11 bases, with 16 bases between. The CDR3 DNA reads TGCAGTGCCGGGAAACCTACGGCGGCTTTCTTT. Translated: CSAGKPTAAFF.

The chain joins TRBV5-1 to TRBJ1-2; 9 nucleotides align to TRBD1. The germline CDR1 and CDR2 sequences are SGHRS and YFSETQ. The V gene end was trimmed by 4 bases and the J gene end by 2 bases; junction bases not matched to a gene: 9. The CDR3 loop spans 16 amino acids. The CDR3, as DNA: TGCGCCAGCAGCCCGAATACCGGGACAGGGAACTATGGCTACACCTTC. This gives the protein CASSPNTGTGNYGYTF. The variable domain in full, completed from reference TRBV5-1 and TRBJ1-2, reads KAGVTQTPRYLIKTRGQQVTLSCSPISGHRSVSWYQQTPGQGLQFLFEYFSETQRNKGNFPGRFSGRQFSNSRSEMNVSTLELGDSALYLCASSPNTGTGNYGYTFGSGTRLTVV.

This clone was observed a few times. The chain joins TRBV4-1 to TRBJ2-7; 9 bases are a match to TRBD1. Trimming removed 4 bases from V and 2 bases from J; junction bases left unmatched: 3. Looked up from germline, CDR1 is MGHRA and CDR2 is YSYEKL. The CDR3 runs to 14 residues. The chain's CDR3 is CASSPRTGAYEQYF. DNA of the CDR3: TGCGCCAGCAGCCCGAGGACAGGGGCCTACGAGCAGTACTTC.

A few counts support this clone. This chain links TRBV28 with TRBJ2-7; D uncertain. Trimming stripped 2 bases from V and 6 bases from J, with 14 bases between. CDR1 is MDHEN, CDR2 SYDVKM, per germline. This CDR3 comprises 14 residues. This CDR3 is CASSLRQQRREQYF. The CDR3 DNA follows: TGTGCCAGCAGTTTACGGCAGCAACGGCGCGAGCAGTACTTC.

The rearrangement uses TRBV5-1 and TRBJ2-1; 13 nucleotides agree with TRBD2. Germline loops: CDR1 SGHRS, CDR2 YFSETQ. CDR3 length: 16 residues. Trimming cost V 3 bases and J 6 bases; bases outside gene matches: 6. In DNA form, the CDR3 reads TGCGCCAGCAGCTCTGGACTAGCGGGGGCCCCCAATGAGCAGTTCTTC. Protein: CASSSGLAGAPNEQFF.